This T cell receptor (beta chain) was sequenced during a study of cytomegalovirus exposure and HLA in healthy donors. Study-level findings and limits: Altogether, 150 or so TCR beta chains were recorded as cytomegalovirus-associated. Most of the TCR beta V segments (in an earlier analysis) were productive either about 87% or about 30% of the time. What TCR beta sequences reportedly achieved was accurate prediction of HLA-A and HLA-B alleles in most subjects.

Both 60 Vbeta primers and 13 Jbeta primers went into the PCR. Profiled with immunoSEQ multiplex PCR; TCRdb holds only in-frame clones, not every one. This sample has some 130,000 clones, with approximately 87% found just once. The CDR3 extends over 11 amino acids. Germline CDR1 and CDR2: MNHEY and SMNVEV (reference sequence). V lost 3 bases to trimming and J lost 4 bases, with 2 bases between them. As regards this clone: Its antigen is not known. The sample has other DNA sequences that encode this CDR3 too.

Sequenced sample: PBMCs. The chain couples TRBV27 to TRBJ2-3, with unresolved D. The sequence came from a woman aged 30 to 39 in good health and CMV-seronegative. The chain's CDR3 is CASSFADTQYF. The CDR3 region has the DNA TGTGCCAGCAGTTTCGCAGATACGCAGTATTTT.